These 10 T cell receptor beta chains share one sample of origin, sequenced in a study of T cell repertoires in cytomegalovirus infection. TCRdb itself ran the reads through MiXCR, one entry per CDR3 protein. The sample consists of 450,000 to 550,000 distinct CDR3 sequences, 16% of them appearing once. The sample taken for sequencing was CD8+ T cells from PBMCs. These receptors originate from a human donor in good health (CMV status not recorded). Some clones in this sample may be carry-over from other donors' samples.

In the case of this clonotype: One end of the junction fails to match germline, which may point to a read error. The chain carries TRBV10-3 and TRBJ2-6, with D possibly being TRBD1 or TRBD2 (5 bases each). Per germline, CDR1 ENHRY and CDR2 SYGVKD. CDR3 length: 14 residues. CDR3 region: CAISDGVGANVPTF. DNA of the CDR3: TGTGCCATCAGTGACGGGGTAGGGGCCAACGTCCCGACTTTC.

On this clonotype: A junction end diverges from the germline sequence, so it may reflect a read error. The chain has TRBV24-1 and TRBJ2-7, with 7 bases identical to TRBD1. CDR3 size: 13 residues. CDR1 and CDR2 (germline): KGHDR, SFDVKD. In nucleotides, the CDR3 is TGTGCCACCAGCTCCGGGACAGCCTACGGGCAGTACTTC. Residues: CATSSGTAYGQYF.

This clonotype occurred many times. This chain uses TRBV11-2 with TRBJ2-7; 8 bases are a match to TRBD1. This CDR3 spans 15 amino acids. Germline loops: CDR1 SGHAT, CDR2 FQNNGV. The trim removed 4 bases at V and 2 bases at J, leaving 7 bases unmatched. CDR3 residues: CASSSDRDRTYEQYF. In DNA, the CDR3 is TGTGCCAGCAGCTCCGACCGGGACAGGACCTACGAGCAGTACTTC.

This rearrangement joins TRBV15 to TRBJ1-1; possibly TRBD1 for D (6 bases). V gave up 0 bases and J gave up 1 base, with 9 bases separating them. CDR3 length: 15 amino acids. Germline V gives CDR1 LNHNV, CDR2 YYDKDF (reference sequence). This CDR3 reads CATSREGHQNTEAFF. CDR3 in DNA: TGTGCCACCAGCAGAGAGGGACACCAGAACACTGAAGCTTTCTTT.

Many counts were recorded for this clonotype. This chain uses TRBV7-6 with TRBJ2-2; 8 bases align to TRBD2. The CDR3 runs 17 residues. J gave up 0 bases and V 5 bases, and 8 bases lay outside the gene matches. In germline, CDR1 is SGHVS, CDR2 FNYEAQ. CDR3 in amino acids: CASSLILAESNTGELFF. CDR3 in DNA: TGTGCCAGCAGCCTAATACTAGCGGAATCGAACACCGGGGAGCTGTTTTTT.

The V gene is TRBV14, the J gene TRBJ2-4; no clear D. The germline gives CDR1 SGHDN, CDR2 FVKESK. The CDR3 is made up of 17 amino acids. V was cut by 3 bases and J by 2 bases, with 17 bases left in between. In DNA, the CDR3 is TGTGCCAGCAGCCAGGGTCGCCTACTTTCCCCCAAAAACATTCAGTACTTC. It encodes CASSQGRLLSPKNIQYF.

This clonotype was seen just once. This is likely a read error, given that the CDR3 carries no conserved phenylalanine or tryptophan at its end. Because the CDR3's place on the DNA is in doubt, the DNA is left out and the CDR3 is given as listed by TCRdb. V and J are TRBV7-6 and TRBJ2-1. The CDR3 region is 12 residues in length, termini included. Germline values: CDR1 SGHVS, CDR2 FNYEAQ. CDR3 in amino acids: CASSLAGYEQLL.

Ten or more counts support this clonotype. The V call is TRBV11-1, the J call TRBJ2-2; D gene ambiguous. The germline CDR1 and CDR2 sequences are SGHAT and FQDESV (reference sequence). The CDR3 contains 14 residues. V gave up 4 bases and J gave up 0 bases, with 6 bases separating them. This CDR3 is CASSYGPNTGELFF. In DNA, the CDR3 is TGTGCCAGCAGCTACGGACCGAACACCGGGGAGCTGTTTTTT.

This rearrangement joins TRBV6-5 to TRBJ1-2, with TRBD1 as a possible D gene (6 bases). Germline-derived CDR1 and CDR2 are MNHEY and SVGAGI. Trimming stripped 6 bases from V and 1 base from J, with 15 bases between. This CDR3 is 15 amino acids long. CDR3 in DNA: TGTGCCAGCAGGGAGAAGGACAGAGTTAACTATGGCTACACCTTC. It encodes CASREKDRVNYGYTF.

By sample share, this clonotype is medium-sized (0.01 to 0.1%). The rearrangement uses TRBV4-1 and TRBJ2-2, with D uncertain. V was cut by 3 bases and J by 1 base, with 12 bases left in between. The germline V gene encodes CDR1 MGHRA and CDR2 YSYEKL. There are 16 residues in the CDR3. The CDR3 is CASSHARDMNTGELFF. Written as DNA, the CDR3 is TGCGCCAGCAGCCATGCAAGGGATATGAACACCGGGGAGCTGTTTTTT.